This T cell receptor beta chain was recovered during a study of blood T cells in healthy people across ages. Sample-barcoded 5' priming and a J-beta primer mix drove a second PCR of roughly 7 to 11 cycles. Carrying 12 random nucleotides, a template-switch adaptor labeled each individual cDNA molecule. Via MiXCR, TCRdb re-called the 5' RACE reads, giving one row per CDR3 protein. Seen here are 950,000 to 1,200,000 distinct CDR3 sequences, more than 30% observed once, and the top ten hold around 13%. For this clonotype: What it recognizes is unknown.

Healthy Russian Caucasian donors spanned ages about 6 to 90 years. Isolation of PBMCs gave at least 7 million cells per sample. The germline CDR1 and CDR2 sequences are SGHRS and YFSETQ. The CDR3 is 13 amino acids. The V and J ends lost 0 bases and 11 bases respectively, with 14 bases between them. Study-level results: The fall in TCR beta diversity per million T cells was roughly linear with age.

The V gene is TRBV5-1, the J gene TRBJ1-1; D call uncertain. The sequence came from a man between 18 and 29 years old in good health. The sequencing sample was made of blood. CDR3 residues: CASSLEDPREAFF. Here the CDR3 DNA reads TGCGCCAGCAGCTTGGAGGACCCCCGGGAGGCTTTCTTT.